The 10 T cell receptor beta chains given below trace back to one sample, sequenced in a study of Ad26.COV2.S vaccination and SARS-CoV-2 variants. Noted treatment: roughly 19 received Ad26.COV2.S at low or high dose, single or two shots; about 5 received placebo; per-sample allocation not given. Specimen acquisition occurred on day 63 following the initial vaccine or placebo injection. The method was immunoSEQ multiplex PCR; TCRdb's version includes in-frame clones alone and lacks a portion of them. This sample yields more than 300,000 clones, of which 70% to 90% are seen a single time; 2.1% belongs to the top ten. The material sequenced was peripheral blood, taken in a trial of Ad26.COV2.S vaccine versus placebo. These receptors were obtained from a person between 18 and 65 years old who received the Ad26.COV2.S COVID-19 vaccine or a placebo.

V usage is TRBV27 and J usage is TRBJ2-2; D is unresolved. In germline, CDR1 is MNHEY, CDR2 SMNVEV (reference sequence). The CDR3 contains 11 residues. V was cut by 3 bases and J by 6 bases, with 2 bases left in between. Here the CDR3 reads CASSLAGELFF. The CDR3 nucleotides read TGTGCCAGCAGTTTGGCCGGGGAGCTGTTTTTT.

This sequence joins TRBV7-9 and TRBJ1-4; 10 positions agree with TRBD1. This CDR3 is built from 15 residues. Trimming took 1 base from V and 8 from J; bases not matched to a gene: 4. Germline V lookup: CDR1 SEHNR, CDR2 FQNEAQ (reference sequence). The DNA for the CDR3 is TGTGCCAGCAGCTTAGTTGGGACAGGGGCAGAAAAACTGTTTTTT. Amino acids: CASSLVGTGAEKLFF.

This chain joins TRBV5-6 and TRBJ2-3; D may be TRBD2 (6 bases). Trimming shortened V by 2 bases and J by 0 bases, and 10 bases separated the two germline ends. The CDR3 has 15 residues. Germline lookup yields CDR1 SGHDT and CDR2 YYEEEE. CDR3 nucleotide sequence: TGTGCCAGCAGCTTTAAAGCGGGTAGCACAGATACGCAGTATTTT. Protein sequence: CASSFKAGSTDTQYF.

CDR3 bases: TGCGCCAGCGCGTTAGAAGGGGGGCGGGATACGCAGTATTTT. Translation: CASALEGGRDTQYF. This sequence joins TRBV5-1 and TRBJ2-3; D is possibly TRBD1 or TRBD2 (6 bases each). The V gene lost 7 bases and the J gene lost 6 bases, with 18 bases spanning the gap. The CDR3 has 14 residues. The germline V gene encodes CDR1 SGHRS and CDR2 YFSETQ.

This chain connects TRBV5-1 to TRBJ1-4; maybe TRBD1 (5 bases). Deletions cut 4 bases from V and 7 bases from J, with 23 bases between. In germline, CDR1 is SGHRS, CDR2 YFSETQ. The CDR3 contains 17 residues. The CDR3 bases are TGCGCCAGCAGCCCGATGGACCCGACAGAGTATATTGAAAAACTGTTTTTT. It encodes CASSPMDPTEYIEKLFF.

The chain couples TRBV6-2 or TRBV6-3 to TRBJ2-2; 11 bases are a match to TRBD2. Germline-derived CDR1 and CDR2 are MNHEY and SVGEGT. With 4 bases clipped from V and 2 bases from J, the junction kept 6 bases outside the gene matches. The CDR3 is 17 residues long. The CDR3 DNA reads as TGTGCCAGCAGTTCACGACTAGCGGGGACCAACACCGGGGAGCTGTTTTTT. The encoded protein is CASSSRLAGTNTGELFF.

V and J are TRBV7-2 and TRBJ1-1; a weak D match, TRBD1 (6 bases). Trimming shortened V by 3 bases and J by 0 bases, and 14 bases separated the two germline ends. CDR3 size: 16 residues. CDR1 is SGHTA and CDR2 is FQGNSA in the germline V gene. The CDR3 bases are TGTGCCAGCAGCTTCAATTCAGGGGCCATGAACACTGAAGCTTTCTTT. The encoded protein is CASSFNSGAMNTEAFF.

The rearrangement uses TRBV19 and TRBJ1-2; 7 bases are a match to TRBD1. CDR1 is LNHDA and CDR2 is SQIVND in the germline V gene (reference sequence). The CDR3 runs to 16 residues. The junction had 10 bases not matched to a gene; V was cut back by 6 bases and J by 0 bases. The DNA of the CDR3 is TGTGCCAGTAGCCGCCAGCGACAGGGTACTAACTATGGCTACACCTTC. It yields the protein CASSRQRQGTNYGYTF.

J is TRBJ2-7 and V is TRBV2; 7 bases map to TRBD1. CDR1 is SNHLY, CDR2 FYNNEI, per germline. Germline trimming cut 7 bases from V and 2 bases from J; bases unmatched to any gene: 8. This CDR3 is built from 14 residues. The CDR3 coding sequence is TGTGCCAGCATGGGGACAGCAAACACCTACGAGCAGTACTTC. Residues: CASMGTANTYEQYF.

The chain carries TRBV5-1 and TRBJ1-2; 8 bases align to TRBD1. The length of the CDR3 is 14 residues. Trimming at V came to 1 base and at J to 8 bases, leaving 7 bases not matched to a gene. Germline V gene sequence: CDR1 SGHRS, CDR2 YFSETQ. The CDR3 region has the DNA TGCGCCAGCAGCTTGTCTGGACAGGGTGAGGGCTACACCTTC. Translated, it gives CASSLSGQGEGYTF. Full variable domain (outside the CDR3, taken from reference TRBV5-1 and TRBJ1-2): KAGVTQTPRYLIKTRGQQVTLSCSPISGHRSVSWYQQTPGQGLQFLFEYFSETQRNKGNFPGRFSGRQFSNSRSEMNVSTLELGDSALYLCASSLSGQGEGYTFGSGTRLTVV.